The T cell receptor beta chain under discussion was sequenced for a study of CD8 T cells in ankylosing spondylitis. Notes on the study in general: In ankylosing spondylitis blood, a motif of fewer than 10 highly homologous TCR beta variants appeared characteristic.

TCRdb reprocessed the 5' RACE reads via MiXCR and lists one record per CDR3 protein. The table includes approximately 350,000 distinct CDR3 sequences, over 12% detected once. A word on this clonotype: Antigen: not known.

The CDR3 covers 16 residues. The clonotype comes from a male donor with ankylosing spondylitis or in good health (not recorded which). The source material was blood, either unsorted or a sorted T cell fraction (not recorded which). This chain connects TRBV12-3 or TRBV12-4 to TRBJ2-1; D is perhaps TRBD2 (5 bases). CDR3 coding DNA: TGTACCTTCTGCCTGGAGGATACCGAGGGAAACAATGAGCAGTTCTTC. This gives the protein CTFCLEDTEGNNEQFF.